These T cell receptor beta chains were read from a single sample in a study of metastatic and nonmetastatic thyroid tumors. From the PCR reads, TCRdb re-called clones with MiXCR. The sample includes just under 5,500 clones, 30% to 40% of them seen just once. The sample taken for sequencing was adjacent normal tissue. The source is a female donor with papillary thyroid cancer or a benign thyroid nodule (not recorded which). Some clones in this sample may be carry-over from other donors' samples. CDR3s include the opening cysteine and the closing phenylalanine or tryptophan. Each record gives: clone size, V gene, J gene, D gene, CDR3 protein, CDR3 DNA. The D gene is left open where the match is weak. Clone sizes are given selectively: once, few, many, or a class where the clone is expanded.

>few|TRBV27|TRBJ1-2|-
CASTERPDLYGYTF
TGTGCCAGCACCGAGAGACCGGATCTCTATGGCTACACCTTC
>once|TRBV20-1|TRBJ2-2|-
CSADLGAGELFF
TGCAGTGCGGATCTAGGGGCCGGGGAGCTGTTTTTT
>few|TRBV28|TRBJ2-7|-
CASSLGGASYEQYF
TGTGCCAGCAGCTTAGGGGGGGCCTCCTACGAGCAGTACTTC
>medium-sized|TRBV19|TRBJ2-1|-
CASSAINGRGSLDEQFF
TGTGCCAGTAGTGCTATCAACGGAAGGGGATCGTTGGATGAGCAGTTCTTC
>few|TRBV24-1|TRBJ2-3|TRBD1
CATSEWDRAADTQYF
TGTGCCACCAGTGAGTGGGACAGGGCGGCAGATACGCAGTATTTT
>-|TRBV18|TRBJ2-1|-
CASSPETGAIEQFF
TGTGCCAGCTCACCCGAAACTGGCGCAATCGAGCAGTTCTTC
>few|TRBV6-2/TRBV6-3|TRBJ1-1|TRBD1
CASSFILGQANTEAFF
TGTGCCAGCAGTTTCATCCTCGGACAGGCGAACACTGAAGCTTTCTTT
>-|TRBV5-1|TRBJ1-4|-
CASSFGGDNEKLFF
TGCGCCAGCAGCTTTGGGGGAGATAATGAAAAACTGTTTTTT
>once|TRBV7-8|TRBJ2-7|-
CASSLYPEAGYEQYF
TGTGCCAGCAGCTTATATCCGGAGGCTGGCTACGAGCAGTACTTC
>many|TRBV5-1|TRBJ2-7|TRBD2
CASSPGGGGAYYEQYF
TGCGCCAGCAGCCCGGGCGGGGGTGGGGCATACTACGAGCAGTACTTC
>-|TRBV12-3/TRBV12-4|TRBJ1-2|-
CASSTGLDYGYTF
TGTGCCAGCAGTACAGGGTTGGACTATGGCTACACCTTC
>-|TRBV6-2/TRBV6-3|TRBJ2-1|-
CAISYSSGNEQFF
TGTGCCATCAGTTACTCATCTGGGAATGAGCAGTTCTTC
>few|TRBV10-3|TRBJ2-7|-
CAISETGQEQYF
TGTGCCATCAGTGAGACAGGTCAGGAGCAGTACTTC
>medium-sized|TRBV2|TRBJ1-1|TRBD1
CASSLGQGNTEAFF
TGTGCCAGCAGTCTCGGACAGGGAAACACTGAAGCTTTCTTT
>-|TRBV6-6|TRBJ1-2|-
CASSYPRGNGYTF
TGTGCCAGCAGTTACCCCAGGGGTAATGGCTACACCTTC
>-|TRBV7-3|TRBJ2-1|TRBD2
CASSPTSGRGNEQFF
TGTGCCAGCAGCCCCACTAGCGGGAGGGGGAATGAGCAGTTCTTC
>large|TRBV6-1|TRBJ2-1|-
CASSEARGRRQFF
TGTGCCAGCAGTGAAGCGCGGGGACGGAGACAGTTCTTC
>-|TRBV27|TRBJ1-1|-
CAGTAGLRTEAFF
TGTGCCGGAACGGCAGGGTTGAGAACTGAAGCTTTCTTT
>-|TRBV5-6|TRBJ1-2|-
CASSPGAGFNYGYTF
TGTGCCAGCAGCCCCGGGGCAGGTTTCAACTATGGCTACACCTTC
>-|TRBV30|TRBJ2-7|-
CAWSVGLDSSYEQYF
TGTGCCTGGAGTGTTGGTCTCGATAGCTCCTACGAGCAGTACTTC
>-|TRBV20-1|TRBJ1-3|-
CSARESGPVDTIYF
TGCAGTGCTAGAGAATCCGGGCCGGTGGACACCATATATTTT
>-|TRBV6-1|TRBJ2-7|-
CASSRRDIPLYEQYF
TGTGCCAGCAGTCGCCGGGACATTCCTCTCTACGAGCAGTACTTC
>many|TRBV5-6|TRBJ1-3|-
CASSFGVGSGNTIYF
TGTGCCAGCAGCTTCGGGGTTGGCTCTGGAAACACCATATATTTT
>few|TRBV6-1|TRBJ1-1|-
CATRVGGEAFF
TGTGCCACCCGGGTGGGGGGTGAAGCTTTCTTT
>many|TRBV20-1|TRBJ1-1|TRBD1
CSARDGTVGGTEAFF
TGCAGTGCTAGAGATGGGACAGTCGGGGGCACTGAAGCTTTCTTT
>few|TRBV6-1|TRBJ1-5|-
CASSEFRNQPQHF
TGTGCCAGCAGTGAATTCAGGAATCAGCCCCAGCATTTT
>-|TRBV27|TRBJ1-5|-
CASSLYRGDQPQHF
TGTGCCAGCAGTTTATATCGTGGGGATCAGCCCCAGCATTTT
>many|TRBV5-6|TRBJ2-4|TRBD1
CASSAPGQGAKNIQYF
TGTGCCAGCAGCGCCCCGGGACAGGGGGCCAAAAACATTCAGTACTTC
>large|TRBV7-9|TRBJ2-1|TRBD2
CASSLGLAGDLNEQFF
TGTGCCAGCAGCTTAGGACTAGCGGGAGATCTGAATGAGCAGTTCTTC
>-|TRBV2|TRBJ2-7|TRBD2
CASSAERGRGYEQYF
TGTGCCAGCAGTGCTGAGCGGGGGAGGGGCTACGAGCAGTACTTC